These T cell receptor beta chains were read from a single sample in a study of blood T cell repertoires in COVID-19. Generated by immunoSEQ multiplex PCR, the TCRdb table keeps only in-frame clones and is missing some. The sample shows 90,000 to 130,000 clones, 80% to 85% of them seen only once. What was sequenced was peripheral blood. The source of these receptors is a man aged 65 to 85 with acute or convalescent COVID-19. CDR3s include the opening cysteine and the closing phenylalanine or tryptophan. The order of the fields is V gene, J gene, CDR3 protein.

v_gene: TRBV6-5; j_gene: TRBJ1-2; CDR3aa: CASSYPGTGDGYTF
v_gene: TRBV6-6; j_gene: TRBJ1-2; CDR3aa: CASSWAQGLGYTF
v_gene: TRBV12-5; j_gene: TRBJ1-5; CDR3aa: CASANSNQPQHF
v_gene: TRBV9; j_gene: TRBJ2-2; CDR3aa: CASSPSDTGELFF
v_gene: TRBV6-1; j_gene: TRBJ1-2; CDR3aa: CASSDPTGGLIGYTF
v_gene: TRBV3-1/TRBV3-2; j_gene: TRBJ2-4; CDR3aa: CASSPLLRAKNIQYF
v_gene: TRBV30; j_gene: TRBJ1-5; CDR3aa: CAWSVEGSKPQHF
v_gene: TRBV30; j_gene: TRBJ1-6; CDR3aa: CAWSRGTGGNSPLHF
v_gene: TRBV6-5; j_gene: TRBJ1-6; CDR3aa: CASTTGRSYNSPLHF
v_gene: TRBV25-1; j_gene: TRBJ2-3; CDR3aa: CASSDPLAGTQYF
v_gene: TRBV28; j_gene: TRBJ1-1; CDR3aa: CASSSTGTGFNTEAFF
v_gene: TRBV12-3/TRBV12-4; j_gene: TRBJ2-5; CDR3aa: CASSFVGDGTQYF
v_gene: TRBV20-1; j_gene: TRBJ2-7; CDR3aa: CSAHRVHEQYF
v_gene: TRBV5-1; j_gene: TRBJ1-4; CDR3aa: CASSSTGLSRTFNEKLFF
v_gene: TRBV11-3; j_gene: TRBJ2-5; CDR3aa: CASSLGGLAGGKETQYF
v_gene: TRBV18; j_gene: TRBJ1-1; CDR3aa: CASSGRQTTEAFF
v_gene: TRBV2; j_gene: TRBJ2-7; CDR3aa: CASSRDRLSYEQYF
v_gene: TRBV7-6; j_gene: TRBJ2-5; CDR3aa: CASSTDRQETQYF
v_gene: TRBV4-1; j_gene: TRBJ1-5; CDR3aa: CASSQSQGGKSNQPQHF
v_gene: TRBV6-5; j_gene: TRBJ1-5; CDR3aa: CASRWLSNQPQHF
v_gene: TRBV30; j_gene: TRBJ1-5; CDR3aa: CAWSVLGRGIDQPQHF
v_gene: TRBV30; j_gene: TRBJ1-6; CDR3aa: CAWSTQGYSSYNSPLHF
v_gene: TRBV15; j_gene: TRBJ2-1; CDR3aa: CATSRDSNPYNEQFF
v_gene: TRBV4-2; j_gene: TRBJ2-7; CDR3aa: CASSQATGGAEQYF
v_gene: TRBV7-9; j_gene: TRBJ1-6; CDR3aa: CASSLANRGGTPLHF
v_gene: TRBV3-1/TRBV3-2; j_gene: TRBJ1-2; CDR3aa: CASSKEGRGYTF
v_gene: TRBV5-1; j_gene: TRBJ1-1; CDR3aa: CASSLEAASPEAFF
v_gene: TRBV28; j_gene: TRBJ2-5; CDR3aa: CASSVPGGGDRETQYF
v_gene: TRBV9; j_gene: TRBJ2-7; CDR3aa: CASSVAGTSGPYEQYF
v_gene: TRBV20-1; j_gene: TRBJ2-5; CDR3aa: CSAWTSRTQYF
v_gene: TRBV3-1/TRBV3-2; j_gene: TRBJ1-1; CDR3aa: CASSLMNTEAFF
v_gene: TRBV6-4; j_gene: TRBJ2-2; CDR3aa: CASSDYKREGQTGELFF
v_gene: TRBV27; j_gene: TRBJ1-5; CDR3aa: CASSTKGQLEQPQHF
v_gene: TRBV11-2; j_gene: TRBJ1-4; CDR3aa: CASTFLISEKLFF
v_gene: TRBV5-4; j_gene: TRBJ2-3; CDR3aa: CASKVAGSLTDTQYF
v_gene: TRBV5-1; j_gene: TRBJ2-3; CDR3aa: CASSKLMIAGVGDTQYF
v_gene: TRBV27; j_gene: TRBJ1-6; CDR3aa: CASSLSNVGQGNSPLHF
v_gene: TRBV18; j_gene: TRBJ2-3; CDR3aa: CASSPLAGGPVDTQYF
v_gene: TRBV18; j_gene: TRBJ1-2; CDR3aa: CASSPGQDYGYTF
v_gene: TRBV9; j_gene: TRBJ2-1; CDR3aa: CASSVEGQAGQFF
v_gene: TRBV19; j_gene: TRBJ2-5; CDR3aa: CASQRVGGETQYF
v_gene: TRBV29-1; j_gene: TRBJ2-2; CDR3aa: CSVDRTGTDTGELFF
v_gene: TRBV5-1; j_gene: TRBJ2-7; CDR3aa: CASSRETSGVTYEQYF
v_gene: TRBV28; j_gene: TRBJ1-5; CDR3aa: CASHQPVDKYNQPQHF
v_gene: TRBV9; j_gene: TRBJ1-1; CDR3aa: CASSGHRSPTEAFF
v_gene: TRBV19; j_gene: TRBJ2-7; CDR3aa: CASSMTGNTYEQYF
v_gene: TRBV5-1; j_gene: TRBJ1-5; CDR3aa: CASSVTGGDQPQHF
v_gene: TRBV19; j_gene: TRBJ1-1; CDR3aa: CASSIAGRGNTEAFF
v_gene: TRBV11-2; j_gene: TRBJ2-2; CDR3aa: CASSLASSGNRVGELFF
v_gene: TRBV7-9; j_gene: TRBJ1-1; CDR3aa: CASSILQGANTEAFF
v_gene: TRBV7-9; j_gene: TRBJ1-3; CDR3aa: CASSPRGSGSGNTIYF
v_gene: TRBV7-9; j_gene: TRBJ1-4; CDR3aa: CASSLVARPNEKLFF
v_gene: TRBV20-1; j_gene: TRBJ2-1; CDR3aa: CSAIEATIEQFF